The 11 T cell receptor delta chains below all came from one sample that was sequenced in a study of γδ T cells in repeated Plasmodium falciparum infection. TCRdb re-processed the multiplex PCR reads using CATT. The repertoire includes roughly 93,000 delta-chain clones, more than 1.4% of them detected once, and over 8% sits in the top ten. Vgamma9/Vdelta2+ and Vdelta2-negative gammadelta T cells were flow-sorted from PBMC for bulk sequencing. Sequenced material: gamma-delta T cells from blood. Receptor source: a pool of human donors (malaria-infected and uninfected, not separated).

As to this clone: The protein TCRdb lists belongs to a much larger clone and differs from this DNA's translation at residue 14, which points to a read error; the protein shown is made from the DNA. CDR3 loop: CALGERGESGVCRSPHPHHKLIF. The CDR3 DNA is TGTGCTCTTGGGGAACGAGGAGAATCTGGGGTTTGTCGCTCCCCTCACCCTCATCATAAACTCATCTTT. The chain has TRDV1 and TRDJ1; tentatively, D is TRDD3 (6 bases). CDR1 is TSWWSYY and CDR2 is QGS in the germline V gene. This CDR3 has 23 amino acids. V was trimmed by 1 base and J by 6 bases, leaving 39 bases between them.

In regard to this clone: Translating this DNA gives a protein that differs at residue 5 from the TCRdb one, which belongs to a much larger clone; a read error is likely, and the protein shown is this translation. V usage is TRDV1 and J usage is TRDJ1; the match to TRDD3 covers 12 bases. As TCRdb names no J gene, one was assigned here on the basis of a DNA match to germline. After removal of 3 bases from V and 7 bases from J, the junction contained 33 bases not matched to a gene. CDR1 is TSWWSYY, CDR2 QGS, per germline. This CDR3 has 24 amino acids. For the CDR3, the DNA is TGTGCTCTTGGGGATAGGGGGTTCCTAACGTTACTGGGGGATACAATAATAGGGTTCGGTAAACTCATCTTT. It translates to CALGDRGFLTLLGDTIIGFGKLIF.

This clone is deemed medium-sized (0.01 to 0.1%). Other DNA sequences in this specimen translate into the identical CDR3. This chain connects TRDV1 to TRDJ1; unclear D gene. The CDR3 runs to 15 residues. V gave up 0 bases and J gave up 0 bases, with 8 bases separating them. The germline V gene encodes CDR1 TSWWSYY and CDR2 QGS. CDR3 residues: CALGELWLYTDKLIF. For the CDR3, the DNA is TGTGCTCTTGGGGAACTTTGGTTGTACACCGATAAACTCATCTTT.

The sample holds many counts of this clone. The chain couples TRDV2 to TRDJ1; the match to TRDD3 covers 8 bases. The CDR3 runs to 21 residues. Germline CDR1 and CDR2: GEAIGNYY and EKD. V was pared by 0 bases and J by 7 bases, with 27 bases of the junction left unmatched. CDR3 in amino acids: CACDTVSTPSRSGDRQGKLIF. The CDR3 coding sequence is TGTGCCTGTGACACCGTTAGCACGCCGTCCCGGTCGGGGGATAGACAGGGTAAACTCATCTTT.

Comment on this clone: This DNA's translation differs at residue 5 from TCRdb's protein, which comes from a much larger clone; a read error is likely, and the protein shown is translated from the DNA. The chain recombines TRDV1 with TRDJ1; maybe TRDD3 (5 bases). V shed 1 base and J shed 9 bases, with 9 bases lying between them. CDR1 and CDR2 (germline): TSWWSYY, QGS. The CDR3 is 12 amino acids. The CDR3 sequence is CALGEPKGELIF. DNA for the CDR3: TGTGCTCTTGGGGAACCCAAGGGGGAACTCATCTTT.

This clone was counted a few times. A far bigger clonotype differs at one base, so this is likely a read error. Other DNA sequences in the same sample also yield this CDR3. The chain is built from TRDV2 and TRDJ3; 8 nucleotides agree with TRDD3. Here the J gene came from matching the DNA to germline, since TCRdb omits it. Germline values: CDR1 GEAIGNYY, CDR2 EKD. The CDR3 runs 24 residues. V dropped 3 bases and J dropped 4; count of bases not matched to a gene: 28. The DNA of the CDR3 is TGTGCCTGTGACTCCGTGGCGTCCCGTGAGGTTACTGGGGGTCGAAAGTGGGACACCCGACAGATGTTTTTC. Amino acids: CACDSVASREVTGGRKWDTRQMFF.

This clone has only a few counts. A read error is likely here: a far larger clone is one base away. The sample holds other DNA sequences that translate to the same CDR3. No J gene call was made, and the V gene is TRDV1; TRDD3, as called in the table, went unchecked against the DNA. The CDR3 sequence is 18 residues long. Germline V gives CDR1 TSWWSYY, CDR2 QGS. The CDR3 nucleotides are TGTGCTCTTGGGGAAGATAGGTATCCTGGGGGTTACACCGATAAGCTCATCTTT. Protein product: CALGEDRYPGGYTDKLIF.

This clone was detected a few times. The protein TCRdb lists belongs to a much larger clone and differs from this DNA's translation at residue 5, which points to a read error; the protein shown is made from the DNA. V gene TRDV1 combines with J gene TRDJ1, with 12 bases that match TRDD3. TCRdb lists no J gene, so it was determined here by aligning the DNA to germline. Trimming removed 4 bases from V and 1 base from J; junction bases left unmatched: 13. CDR1 is TSWWSYY, CDR2 QGS, per germline. The length of the CDR3 is 19 residues. CDR3 bases: TGTGCTCTTGGGGTACTATCGCTCTGGGGGATACGAGGCACCGATAAACTCATCTTT. It yields the protein CALGVLSLWGIRGTDKLIF.

The chain couples TRDV1 to TRDJ2, with a weak D call TRDD2 (7 bases). TCRdb carries no J gene annotation; the J gene was assigned here by matching the DNA with germline. This CDR3 is built from 19 residues. V gave up 3 bases and J gave up 4 bases, with 24 bases separating them. The germline CDR1 and CDR2 sequences are TSWWSYY and QGS. The CDR3 coding sequence is TGTGCTCTTGGGGACGACACTTTCCTACTGGATACCGGGACAGCACAACTCTTCTTT. Translating gives CALGDDTFLLDTGTAQLFF.

The table lists this clone with a few counts. A read error is likely here: a far larger clone is one base away. The sample carries other DNA sequences with the same CDR3. The chain is built from TRDV1 and TRDJ1, with D unresolved. Germline lookup yields CDR1 TSWWSYY and CDR2 QGS. The CDR3 covers 16 residues. Trimming left V 2 bases short and J 5 bases short, with 18 bases between. CDR3 protein: CALGELGRTATDKLIF. In DNA form, the CDR3 reads TGTGCTCTTGGGGAATTGGGCCGGACAGCCACTGATAAACTCATCTTT.

Remarks on this clone: This likely came from a read error, as a far larger clone is one base away. V is TRDV2 and J is TRDJ3, with 13 positions matching TRDD3. Germline matching of the DNA provided the J gene here, since TCRdb leaves it blank. This CDR3 contains 21 residues. Germline-derived CDR1 and CDR2 are GEAIGNYY and EKD. CDR3 in amino acids: CACDKVLGDTQSSWDTRQMFF. CDR3 bases: TGTGCCTGTGACAAAGTACTGGGGGATACGCAGAGCTCCTGGGACACCCGGCAGATGTTTTTC.